The 16 T cell receptor beta chains in this list originate from one sample, sequenced in a study of control samples from healthy donors and cancer patients. Measured with immunoSEQ multiplex PCR; TCRdb has only the in-frame clones, and not every one. The sample consists of around 9,000 clones, around nine tenths of them appearing once. The sequenced sample consisted of PBMCs. The source is a man in his fifties or sixties with colorectal cancer.

V usage is TRBV4-3 and J usage is TRBJ1-1; D call uncertain. V was clipped by 0 bases and J by 4 bases, with 12 bases between them. The CDR3 covers 15 residues. The V gene's germline CDR1 is LGHNA and CDR2 YSLEER. The CDR3 reads CASSQDPGLGTEAFF. Written as DNA, the CDR3 is TGCGCCAGCAGCCAAGACCCAGGATTGGGCACTGAAGCTTTCTTT.

The chain employs TRBV5-6 and TRBJ2-3, with D unresolved. Germline lookup yields CDR1 SGHDT and CDR2 YYEEEE. The V and J ends lost 6 bases and 0 bases respectively, with 17 bases between them. This CDR3 has 16 amino acids. CDR3 in amino acids: CASTPYGVFSTDTQYF. As DNA, the CDR3 is TGTGCCAGCACCCCCTATGGGGTATTTAGCACAGATACGCAGTATTTT.

The CDR3 nucleotides read TGTGCCAGCAGCTTGGGCGGGGGGCGGCGGGAAAAACTGTTTTTT. Its translation: CASSLGGGRREKLFF. The chain links TRBV7-8 to TRBJ1-4, with D maybe TRBD1 (6 bases). Germline CDR1 and CDR2: SGHVS and FQNEAQ. The CDR3 sequence is 15 residues long. V was cut by 3 bases and J by 8 bases, with 16 bases left in between.

V usage is TRBV6-5 and J usage is TRBJ2-7; D is tentatively TRBD1 or TRBD2 (6 bases each). The germline gives CDR1 MNHEY, CDR2 SVGAGI. CDR3 length: 14 residues. Deletions cut 7 bases from V and 0 bases from J, with 13 bases between. The CDR3 sequence: CASMRGRGSYEQYF. In DNA, the CDR3 is TGTGCCAGCATGCGGGGCAGGGGCTCCTACGAGCAGTACTTC.

The rearrangement uses TRBV6-6 and TRBJ2-2; TRBD1 matches at 10 bases. Trimming took 5 bases from V and 7 from J; bases not matched to a gene: 10. The CDR3 covers 16 residues. Germline CDR1 MNHNY, CDR2 SVGAGI (reference sequence). The CDR3 nucleotides read TGTGCCAGCAGTACCCGGGACAGGGGTGGCGGCGGGGAGCTGTTTTTT. This translates into CASSTRDRGGGGELFF.

The gene calls are TRBV14 and TRBJ1-4; tentative D call: TRBD1 (6 bases). The CDR3 has 16 amino acids. Trimming removed 0 bases from V and 7 bases from J, with 15 bases in between. Per the germline V gene, CDR1 is SGHDN and CDR2 is FVKESK. Here the CDR3 reads CASSQEVGGKREKLFF. The CDR3 coding sequence is TGTGCCAGCAGCCAAGAAGTAGGGGGGAAGCGTGAAAAACTGTTTTTT.

The rearrangement joins TRBV4-1 to TRBJ2-1; TRBD2 matches 15 bases. Trimming removed 4 bases from V and 10 bases from J; junction bases left unmatched: 17. The CDR3 has 19 residues. CDR1 MGHRA and CDR2 YSYEKL come from the germline V gene. In DNA, the CDR3 is TGCGCCAGCAGCCTAGGACTAGCGGGGGGGCCCCGCCAACTTAGGGAGCAGTTCTTC. Its translation is CASSLGLAGGPRQLREQFF.

J is TRBJ1-1 and V is TRBV5-4; unclear D gene. The CDR3 runs 15 residues. V lost 3 bases to trimming and J lost 0 bases, with 12 bases between them. CDR1 is SGHNT, CDR2 YYREEE, per germline (reference sequence). This CDR3 is CASSSAGALNTEAFF. The CDR3 DNA sequence: TGTGCCAGCAGCTCGGCAGGCGCACTGAACACTGAAGCTTTCTTT.

The chain couples TRBV10-3 to TRBJ2-7, with 7 bases identical to TRBD1. The CDR3 has 14 amino acids. The germline CDR1 and CDR2 sequences are ENHRY and SYGVKD. V was clipped by 2 bases and J by 4 bases; unmatched bases: 5. CDR3 in DNA: TGTGCCATCAGTGAGCGCAGGGGGAGTTACGAGCAGTACTTC. This translates into CAISERRGSYEQYF.

The V gene is TRBV5-1, the J gene TRBJ2-3; D could derive from TRBD1 or TRBD2 (5 bases each). CDR1 and CDR2 (germline): SGHRS, YFSETQ. CDR3 length equals 15 residues. The V end lost 4 bases, the J end lost 0 bases, and 12 bases lay between the germline ends. CDR3 residues: CASSQGRFSTDTQYF. Here the CDR3 DNA reads TGCGCCAGCAGCCAGGGACGATTTAGCACAGATACGCAGTATTTT.

This clone was seen just once. This chain uses TRBV28 with TRBJ1-5, with 7 nucleotides matching TRBD1. The germline CDR1 and CDR2 sequences are MDHEN and SYDVKM. The trim removed 5 bases at V and 3 bases at J, leaving 4 bases unmatched. This CDR3 has 14 residues. The CDR3 sequence is CASSRDRINQPQHF. Written as DNA, the CDR3 is TGTGCCAGCAGTCGGGACAGAATCAATCAGCCCCAGCATTTT.

This rearrangement joins TRBV11-2 to TRBJ1-2; 9 bases agree with TRBD1. Germline values: CDR1 SGHAT, CDR2 FQNNGV. V was pared by 5 bases and J by 8 bases, with 12 bases of the junction left unmatched. The CDR3 totals 15 residues. The CDR3 nucleotides read TGTGCCAGCAGCCGCCAATTTGGGACAGGGAGCGGCTACACCTTC. Protein: CASSRQFGTGSGYTF. The whole variable domain, filled in from reference TRBV11-2 and TRBJ1-2, reads EAGVAQSPRYKIIEKRQSVAFWCNPISGHATLYWYQQILGQGPKLLIQFQNNGVVDDSQLPKDRFSAERLKGVDSTLKIQPAKLEDSAVYLCASSRQFGTGSGYTFGSGTRLTVV.

The chain recombines TRBV7-9 with TRBJ2-1, with D unresolved. The CDR3 has 11 residues. V was clipped by 3 bases and J by 3 bases, with 0 bases between them. Germline CDR1 reads SEHNR; CDR2 reads FQNEAQ (reference sequence). The CDR3 protein is CASSFYNEQFF. The CDR3 nucleotides are TGTGCCAGCAGCTTCTACAATGAGCAGTTCTTC.

The J gene is TRBJ2-6, the V gene TRBV5-5; 10 nucleotides line up with TRBD1. CDR3 size: 20 residues. Germline lookup yields CDR1 SGHKS and CDR2 YYEKEE (reference sequence). The J segment lost 4 bases and the V segment lost 0 bases, leaving 13 bases of the junction unmatched. This CDR3 is CASSLAGTGVPLGGANVLTF. CDR3 bases: TGTGCCAGCAGCTTGGCCGGGACAGGGGTCCCCTTGGGAGGGGCCAACGTCCTGACTTTC.

The V and J genes are TRBV27 and TRBJ2-5, with 10 bases matching TRBD2. V trimming: 5 bases; J trimming: 0 bases; junction bases outside the gene matches: 12. The CDR3 length is 18 residues. The germline gives CDR1 MNHEY, CDR2 SMNVEV (reference sequence). CDR3 DNA sequence: TGTGCCAGCAGTCCCGGGGCGCTAGCGGGGGCCGACCAAGAGACCCAGTACTTC. Its protein product is CASSPGALAGADQETQYF.

The rearrangement uses TRBV4-3 and TRBJ2-1; a possible D gene is TRBD2 (6 bases). There are 17 residues in the CDR3. Per germline, CDR1 LGHNA and CDR2 YSLEER. Trimming took off 0 bases at V and 3 bases at J, with 15 bases between the two ends. The CDR3 coding sequence is TGCGCCAGCAGCCAAGATCCCGGGGCGGGGCTCTACAATGAGCAGTTCTTC. It is translated as CASSQDPGAGLYNEQFF.